Presented here are 18 T cell receptor beta chains from one specimen sequenced in a study of blood T cell repertoires in COVID-19. Sequencing used immunoSEQ multiplex PCR; TCRdb keeps in-frame clones, though not all of them. Here the sample spans about 56,000 clones, approximately 78% being singletons. Source material: peripheral blood. The receptors were sampled from a woman over 75 with acute or convalescent COVID-19.

The rearrangement links TRBV5-1 to TRBJ1-4; D is possibly TRBD1 (5 bases). V lost 4 bases to trimming and J lost 8 bases, with 18 bases between them. The CDR3 spans 15 residues. In germline, CDR1 is SGHRS, CDR2 YFSETQ. The CDR3 protein is CASSPAGGTQEKLFF. The CDR3 nucleotides read TGCGCCAGCAGCCCAGCGGGGGGGACCCAGGAAAAACTGTTTTTT.

The chain carries TRBV19 and TRBJ2-2; 7 bases line up with TRBD1. This CDR3 spans 16 amino acids. Trimming removed 6 bases from V and 1 base from J; junction bases left unmatched: 8. Germline V gene sequence: CDR1 LNHDA, CDR2 SQIVND (reference sequence). As DNA, the CDR3 is TGTGCCAGTAGCTTGGATGGGACAGTGAACACCGGGGAGCTGTTTTTT. Translating gives CASSLDGTVNTGELFF.

V is TRBV18 and J is TRBJ1-2; TRBD1 matches 9 bases. The CDR3 extends over 16 amino acids. Germline loops: CDR1 KGHSH, CDR2 LQKENI. Trimming at V came to 2 bases and at J to 7 bases, leaving 11 bases not matched to a gene. The CDR3: CASSPNPGQGRGGYTF. CDR3 coding DNA: TGTGCCAGCTCACCAAATCCGGGACAGGGTCGAGGTGGCTACACCTTC.

This clone was counted once. The junction shows a germline mismatch at one end, possibly a read error. This chain uses TRBV6-2 or TRBV6-3 with TRBJ2-2, with a weak D call TRBD2 (6 bases). Germline assignment: CDR1 MNHEY and CDR2 SVGEGT. The CDR3 runs to 14 residues. CDR3: CASSYGRNTGELFF. The CDR3 coding sequence is TGTGCCAGCAGTTACGGGAGGAACACTGGGGAGCTGTTTTTT.

CDR3 DNA sequence: TGCAGCGTGACAGACAGGGGTGATGAAAAACTGTTTTTT. Protein sequence: CSVTDRGDEKLFF. The chain is built from TRBV29-1 and TRBJ1-4; 8 bases map to TRBD1. Germline V gives CDR1 SQVTM, CDR2 ANQGSEA. The trim removed 6 bases at V and 6 bases at J, leaving 6 bases unmatched. CDR3 length equals 13 residues.

This clone was observed once. The rearrangement joins TRBV7-8 to TRBJ1-1; D gene uncertain. The germline V gene encodes CDR1 SGHVS and CDR2 FQNEAQ. The CDR3 has 13 amino acids. V gave up 2 bases and J gave up 4 bases, with 8 bases separating them. The CDR3 reads CASSLIRGTEAFF. The CDR3 DNA follows: TGTGCCAGCAGCTTAATTAGAGGCACTGAAGCTTTCTTT. The entire variable domain, with the rest obtained from reference TRBV7-8 and TRBJ1-1, is as follows: GAGVSQSPRYKVAKRGQDVALRCDPISGHVSLFWYQQALGQGPEFLTYFQNEAQLDKSGLPSDRFFAERPEGSVSTLKIQRTQQEDSAVYLCASSLIRGTEAFFGQGTRLTVV.

The V call is TRBV6-6, the J call TRBJ1-1, with 8 bases lining up with TRBD1. Germline V gene data show CDR1 as MNHNY and CDR2 as SVGAGI (reference sequence). The CDR3 extends over 14 amino acids. V trimming: 5 bases; J trimming: 0 bases; junction bases outside the gene matches: 2. The CDR3: CASSAGGLNTEAFF. CDR3 coding DNA: TGTGCCAGCAGTGCAGGGGGCTTGAACACTGAAGCTTTCTTT.

J is TRBJ1-2 and V is TRBV28, with 8 nucleotides matching TRBD1. CDR3 length: 17 residues. Germline V lookup: CDR1 MDHEN, CDR2 SYDVKM. V gave up 3 bases and J gave up 2 bases; unmatched junction bases: 11. The CDR3 coding sequence is TGTGCCAGCAGTTTCCGGACAGGGTTCGGGGAAAACTATGGCTACACCTTC. Translated: CASSFRTGFGENYGYTF.

This clone was detected only a few times. The chain recombines TRBV7-3 with TRBJ1-1; TRBD1 might be the D (6 bases). This CDR3 contains 14 residues. Trimming stripped 6 bases from V and 11 bases from J, with 22 bases between. Germline CDR1 SGHTA, CDR2 FQGTGA. CDR3 amino acids: CASRLTGQSSRAFF. As DNA, the CDR3 is TGTGCCAGCAGGCTAACCGGACAGTCCTCCAGGGCTTTCTTT.

In this sample, this clone turned up once. The chain uses TRBV29-1 and TRBJ1-1; TRBD1 matches at 10 bases. This CDR3 contains 14 residues. V was clipped by 7 bases and J by 3 bases; unmatched bases: 8. In germline, CDR1 is SQVTM, CDR2 ANQGSEA. The CDR3: CSAEAGTGDTEAFF. CDR3 sequence (DNA): TGCAGCGCCGAAGCGGGGACAGGGGACACTGAAGCTTTCTTT.

The chain uses TRBV10-2 and TRBJ2-3, with D possibly being TRBD2 (5 bases). The CDR3 totals 14 residues. V lost 7 bases to trimming and J lost 2 bases, with 13 bases between them. The germline CDR1 and CDR2 sequences are WSHSY and SAAADI. CDR3 sequence reads: CASTRSGTTDTQYF. The CDR3 DNA reads TGCGCCAGCACCCGAAGCGGAACCACAGATACGCAGTATTTT.

By sample fraction, this clone is medium-sized (0.01 to 0.1%). The V call is TRBV10-2, the J call TRBJ2-2, with D perhaps matching TRBD1 (6 bases). The CDR3 is 15 residues long. V lost 4 bases and J 4 bases, leaving 13 bases between the germline ends. Germline values: CDR1 WSHSY, CDR2 SAAADI. DNA of the CDR3: TGCGCCAGCAGTGTTTCAGGGGCAGGCACCGGGGAGCTGTTTTTT. Amino acid sequence: CASSVSGAGTGELFF.

The genes are TRBV3-1 (or the pseudogene TRBV3-2) and TRBJ1-3; no clear D gene. The V and J ends lost 3 bases and 3 bases respectively, with 6 bases between them. The length of the CDR3 is 13 residues. Per germline, CDR1 LGHDT and CDR2 YNNKEL (reference sequence). CDR3 nucleotides: TGTGCCAGCAGCCATTACAGTGGAAACACCATATATTTT. Its protein product is CASSHYSGNTIYF.

This clone showed up just once. The chain combines TRBV29-1 with TRBJ2-5; maybe TRBD1 (6 bases). From germline, CDR1 is SQVTM and CDR2 ANQGSEA. V gave up 4 bases and J gave up 5 bases, with 11 bases separating them. The CDR3 extends over 12 amino acids. The CDR3 spells CSVVGARETQYF. The CDR3 DNA reads TGCAGCGTTGTGGGGGCGAGGGAGACCCAGTACTTC.

This chain connects TRBV7-8 to TRBJ1-2; weak D call: TRBD1 (6 bases). Trimming stripped 5 bases from V and 5 bases from J, with 15 bases between. The CDR3 covers 14 residues. The germline V gene has CDR1 SGHVS and CDR2 FQNEAQ. The CDR3 is CASSSTGQGYGYTF. The CDR3 DNA reads as TGTGCCAGCAGCAGCACAGGGCAGGGTTATGGCTACACCTTC.

The chain has TRBV5-1 and TRBJ2-1; 9 positions match TRBD1. V gave up 3 bases and J gave up 0 bases; unmatched junction bases: 7. The CDR3 is made up of 17 amino acids. CDR1 is SGHRS, CDR2 YFSETQ, per germline. The CDR3 sequence is CASSWLGTGSSYNEQFF. CDR3 DNA sequence: TGCGCCAGCAGCTGGCTCGGGACAGGGAGCTCCTACAATGAGCAGTTCTTC.

This sequence joins TRBV27 and TRBJ1-1; a weak D match, TRBD1 (6 bases). The CDR3 length is 14 residues. CDR1 is MNHEY and CDR2 is SMNVEV in the germline V gene (reference sequence). V was trimmed by 5 bases and J by 1 base, leaving 11 bases between them. In nucleotides, the CDR3 is TGTGCCAGCAGTAGGGGGAGTAGGAACACTGAAGCTTTCTTT. It translates to CASSRGSRNTEAFF.

This rearrangement joins TRBV19 to TRBJ2-1; 7 positions agree with TRBD1. This CDR3 spans 15 amino acids. Trimming took 4 bases from V and 2 from J; bases not matched to a gene: 5. Germline V gene data show CDR1 as LNHDA and CDR2 as SQIVND (reference sequence). The CDR3 is CASSTSTGPYNEQFF. DNA for the CDR3: TGTGCCAGTAGTACCTCGACAGGGCCCTACAATGAGCAGTTCTTC.